This TCR beta chain was profiled in a study of cytomegalovirus exposure and HLA in healthy donors. Study-level information: Around 180 million T cells yielded roughly 120 million unique TCR beta sequences in earlier analysis.

Notes on the study in general: Cytomegalovirus-associated status was assigned to approximately 160 TCR beta chains.

This clone showed up just once. Its antigen is not known. The PCR ran on 60 Vbeta and 13 Jbeta primers. The protocol was immunoSEQ multiplex PCR, while the TCRdb copy is restricted to in-frame clones and leaves out a portion. Of about 130,000 clones in the sample, roughly two thirds are singletons; the top ten hold 1.5% to 2%. The TCR was taken from a young man in good health and CMV-seropositive. The sample consisted of PBMCs.

The CDR3 is CASSARLAGFTDTQYF. The CDR3 DNA reads TGTGCCAGCAGCGCAAGACTAGCGGGGTTCACAGATACGCAGTATTTT. V is TRBV7-8 and J is TRBJ2-3; the match to TRBD2 covers 11 bases. Germline V gene sequence: CDR1 SGHVS, CDR2 FQNEAQ. V dropped 5 bases and J dropped 2; count of bases not matched to a gene: 6. This CDR3 has 16 amino acids.